The 11 T cell receptor beta chains below come from one sample, sequenced in a study of blood T cell repertoires in COVID-19. The repertoire was sequenced with immunoSEQ multiplex PCR; TCRdb's copy has only in-frame clones and lacks some. This repertoire shows fewer than 250,000 clones, around four fifths found once; its top ten account for approximately 4.5%. The sequencing input was peripheral blood. These receptor sequences come from a woman between 65 and 79 years old with acute or convalescent COVID-19.

The chain carries TRBV10-3 and TRBJ1-2; D call uncertain. V shed 3 bases and J shed 3 bases, with 8 bases lying between them. The germline V gene has CDR1 ENHRY and CDR2 SYGVKD. This CDR3 has 13 amino acids. The CDR3: CAISDGQDYGYTF. For the CDR3, the DNA is TGTGCCATCAGTGACGGTCAGGACTATGGCTACACCTTC.

V usage is TRBV7-6 and J usage is TRBJ2-1; a weak D match, TRBD1 (6 bases). There are 15 residues in the CDR3. The ends were cut back, 5 bases at V and 8 bases at J, with 19 bases in the middle. Germline loops: CDR1 SGHVS, CDR2 FNYEAQ. This chain's CDR3 is CASSRTSGTQDEQFF. The DNA for the CDR3 is TGTGCCAGCAGCCGTACATCCGGGACACAAGATGAGCAGTTCTTC.

This sequence joins TRBV6-5 and TRBJ1-3, with D possibly being TRBD1 (5 bases). Trimming shortened V by 6 bases and J by 0 bases, and 12 bases separated the two germline ends. CDR3 size: 15 residues. CDR1 and CDR2 from the germline V gene are MNHEY and SVGAGI. The CDR3 spells CASRLAGGSGNTIYF. The CDR3 nucleotides read TGTGCCAGCAGACTTGCCGGGGGCTCTGGAAACACCATATATTTT.

This sequence joins TRBV6-2 or TRBV6-3 and TRBJ1-5; 8 nucleotides match TRBD1. CDR3 length: 18 residues. Germline V lookup: CDR1 MNHEY, CDR2 SVGEGT. The trim removed 3 bases at V and 0 bases at J, leaving 10 bases unmatched. The CDR3 protein is CASSYAETGVNSNQPQHF. The CDR3 nucleotides are TGTGCCAGCAGTTATGCCGAGACAGGGGTTAATAGCAATCAGCCCCAGCATTTT.

This clone appeared once. The chain links TRBV7-9 to TRBJ1-1, with a tentative D call TRBD1 (6 bases). The CDR3 sequence is 14 residues long. The ends were cut back, 8 bases at V and 2 bases at J, with 15 bases in the middle. Germline CDR1 and CDR2: SEHNR and FQNEAQ (reference sequence). CDR3 amino acids: CASQETGSNTEAFF. The CDR3 coding sequence is TGTGCCAGCCAAGAAACAGGGAGCAACACTGAAGCTTTCTTT. The full variable domain, its missing parts supplied by reference TRBV7-9 and TRBJ1-1, is DTGVSQNPRHKITKRGQNVTFRCDPISEHNRLYWYRQTLGQGPEFLTYFQNEAQLEKSRLLSDRFSAERPKGSFSTLEIQRTEQGDSAMYLCASQETGSNTEAFFGQGTRLTVV.

The J gene is TRBJ1-1, the V gene TRBV18, with no clear D. With 3 bases removed from V and 1 base from J, the gap between germline ends came to 9 bases. Looked up from germline, CDR1 is KGHSH and CDR2 is LQKENI. This CDR3 is built from 14 residues. The CDR3 nucleotides are TGTGCCAGCTCACCCTACGAGGGGAACACTGAAGCTTTCTTT. As protein: CASSPYEGNTEAFF.

The CDR3 is CSGTDLNTEAFF. The CDR3, as DNA: TGCAGCGGGACTGACTTGAACACTGAAGCTTTCTTT. The chain couples TRBV29-1 to TRBJ1-1; D ambiguous. V was trimmed by 7 bases and J by 0 bases, leaving 9 bases between them. CDR3 length equals 12 residues. The germline CDR1 and CDR2 sequences are SQVTM and ANQGSEA.

V usage is TRBV29-1 and J usage is TRBJ1-2; 9 bases line up with TRBD1. Germline-derived CDR1 and CDR2 are SQVTM and ANQGSEA. Unmatched junction bases numbered 7, after V lost 4 bases and J lost 4 bases. This CDR3 spans 14 amino acids. DNA for the CDR3: TGCAGCGTTGTTGGAACAGGGGGCAGCTATGGCTACACCTTC. Translated: CSVVGTGGSYGYTF. Full variable domain (missing parts from reference TRBV29-1 and TRBJ1-2): SAVISQKPSRDICQRGTSLTIQCQVDSQVTMMFWYRQQPGQSLTLIATANQGSEATYESGFVIDKFPISRPNLTFSTLTVSNMSPEDSSIYLCSVVGTGGSYGYTFGSGTRLTVV.

The chain carries TRBV19 and TRBJ2-2; D is undetermined. CDR1 and CDR2 (germline): LNHDA, SQIVND (reference sequence). V was pared by 2 bases and J by 6 bases, with 10 bases between. This CDR3 contains 14 residues. In DNA, the CDR3 is TGTGCCAGTAGTATATTACGCGAGTCCGGGGAGCTGTTTTTT. This codes for CASSILRESGELFF.

The V gene is TRBV30, the J gene TRBJ2-2; D is unresolved. Looked up from germline, CDR1 is GTSNPN and CDR2 is SVGIG (reference sequence). Trimming removed 2 bases at V and 7 bases at J, with 2 bases between. This CDR3 contains 10 residues. The CDR3 reads CAWSYGELFF. Written as DNA, the CDR3 is TGTGCCTGGAGTTACGGGGAGCTGTTTTTT.

The rearrangement joins TRBV7-2 to TRBJ2-2; 9 positions match TRBD1. The CDR3 sequence is 16 residues long. In germline, CDR1 is SGHTA, CDR2 FQGNSA. J lost 5 bases, V lost 5 bases, and 9 bases had no gene match. The CDR3 is CASSPRQGGVTGELFF. In DNA, the CDR3 is TGTGCCAGCAGCCCGAGACAGGGGGGGGTAACCGGGGAGCTGTTTTTT. Full variable domain (rest looked up from reference TRBV7-2 and TRBJ2-2): GAGVSQSPSNKVTEKGKDVELRCDPISGHTALYWYRQSLGQGLEFLIYFQGNSAPDKSGLPSDRFSAERTGGSVSTLTIQRTQQEDSAVYLCASSPRQGGVTGELFFGEGSRLTVL.